At least ten counts were recorded for the clone carrying this TCR beta chain. The CDR3 consists of 14 residues. Germline values: CDR1 DFQATT, CDR2 SNEGSKA (reference sequence). The ends were cut back, 3 bases at V and 7 bases at J, with 18 bases in the middle. Diagnoses were made from clinical symptoms, serum measures (thyroxine and TRAb), thyroid ultrasound and orbital computed tomography. The data are from a study of T cells in Graves' hyperthyroidism and ophthalmopathy. The TCR beta CDR3 regions underwent amplification using RNA transcripts as the source. The TCR CDR3 first-round RT-PCR relied on the HTBI primer set. TCRdb called the multiplex PCR reads again in MiXCR, with one record for every CDR3 protein. The sample has hundreds of thousands of distinct CDR3 sequences, about a sixth seen once.

This chain links TRBV20-1 with TRBJ1-1; tentatively, D is TRBD1 (6 bases). Sequences were obtained from blood. The TCR was taken from a woman between 40 and 50 years old with Graves' ophthalmopathy. CDR3 region: CSASHQTGQLEAFF. The CDR3 DNA sequence: TGCAGTGCTAGTCATCAGACGGGACAACTTGAAGCTTTCTTT.